Below, 20 T cell receptor beta chains from the same sample are listed, as sequenced in a study of naive and memory T cell subsets. Study results and caveats: A few larger clonotypes appeared in naive repertoires, especially CD8, possibly memory cells re-expressing CD45RA.

Both TRBC1 and TRBC2 were covered by a beta constant-region primer of two equimolar oligonucleotides. Nested alpha and beta constant-region primers with the SP2 primer drove four PCR rounds on ligated cDNA. Each CDR3 protein gets one entry after TCRdb re-called the UMI-ligation and nested PCR reads with MiXCR. In the table there are tens of thousands of distinct CDR3 sequences, approximately 10% of which are singletons. Antigens for these TCRs are unknown. The material sequenced was naive CD4+ T cells from blood. The receptors come from a human donor in good health.

The rearrangement uses TRBV29-1 and TRBJ1-1; 8 bases fit TRBD1. The ends lost 4 bases at V and 8 bases at J; junction bases unmatched: 12. Germline V gives CDR1 SQVTM, CDR2 ANQGSEA. This CDR3 has 14 residues. CDR3 DNA: TGCAGCGTTGCCCGGATGGACAGGGAGGAGGAAGCTTTCTTT. This sequence encodes CSVARMDREEEAFF. The complete variable domain, with remaining parts taken from reference TRBV29-1 and TRBJ1-1, reads SAVISQKPSRDICQRGTSLTIQCQVDSQVTMMFWYRQQPGQSLTLIATANQGSEATYESGFVIDKFPISRPNLTFSTLTVSNMSPEDSSIYLCSVARMDREEEAFFGQGTRLTVV.

In this sample, this clonotype turned up a few times. The chain joins TRBV12-3 or TRBV12-4 to TRBJ2-1; TRBD2 matches at 10 bases. V gave up 6 bases and J gave up 7 bases; unmatched junction bases: 9. The CDR3 runs 15 residues. As DNA, the CDR3 is TGTGCCAGCAGCAAGGCTAGCGGGGGAGGGAATGAGCAGTTCTTC. Encoded protein: CASSKASGGGNEQFF.

In this sample, this clonotype turned up a few times. The V gene is TRBV20-1, the J gene TRBJ1-2; TRBD1 agrees at 7 bases. The CDR3 sequence is 12 residues long. V lost 5 bases to trimming and J lost 4 bases; unmatched junction nucleotides: 4. Germline V gives CDR1 DFQATT, CDR2 SNEGSKA (reference sequence). CDR3 bases: TGCAGTGCTGCCCGACAGGGCTATGGCTACACCTTC. It yields the protein CSAARQGYGYTF.

The chain employs TRBV6-5 and TRBJ1-6, with D hard to call. Germline-derived CDR1 and CDR2 are MNHEY and SVGAGI. The CDR3 has 14 amino acids. Between the trimmed V and J ends, which lost 6 bases and 2 bases, there was a span of 8 bases. CDR3 nucleotides: TGTGCCAGCAGCCCCGGGACCTATAATTCACCCCTCCACTTT. Residues: CASSPGTYNSPLHF.

The sample holds a few counts of this clonotype. The chain is built from TRBV5-6 and TRBJ2-7, with D perhaps matching TRBD2 (5 bases). This CDR3 has 11 amino acids. V lost 2 bases and J lost 7, with 7 bases in between. The germline CDR1 and CDR2 sequences are SGHDT and YYEEEE. CDR3 in DNA: TGTGCCAGCAGCTTCTCGGGGGAGCAGTACTTC. It yields the protein CASSFSGEQYF.

This clonotype was picked up one time. Possible read error: a much larger clone is one base away. The chain uses TRBV24-1 and TRBJ1-6; D remains ambiguous. This CDR3 is built from 13 residues. CDR1 is KGHDR and CDR2 is SFDVKD in the germline V gene. The CDR3 spells CATRRAVDSPLNF. CDR3 nucleotides: TGTGCCACCAGGAGGGCGGTGGATTCACCCCTCAACTTT.

This clonotype has at least ten counts. The V gene is TRBV6-1, the J gene TRBJ1-5; 7 bases line up with TRBD1. Losses at the gene ends were 10 bases for V and 3 bases for J; bases not matched to a gene: 12. The length of the CDR3 is 15 residues. Per the germline V gene, CDR1 is MNHNS and CDR2 is SASEGT. The CDR3 reads CAIQPPGTDNQPQHF. The CDR3 bases are TGTGCCATCCAACCCCCGGGGACAGACAATCAGCCCCAGCATTTT.

The chain uses TRBV23-1 and TRBJ2-7, with D tentatively TRBD1 or TRBD2 (5 bases each). TRBV23-1 carries the ORF label, with uncertain function. The V gene lost 2 bases and the J gene lost 3 bases, with 17 bases spanning the gap. The CDR3 spans 16 residues. This chain's CDR3 is CASSQIQTGRGYEQYF. In nucleotides, the CDR3 is TGCGCCAGCAGTCAAATCCAAACGGGACGGGGCTACGAGCAGTACTTC.

The DNA for the CDR3 is TGTGCCAGCAGCCCCCCGGACAGGGTCATTGAAGCTTTCTTT. It yields the protein CASSPPDRVIEAFF. The gene calls are TRBV7-2 and TRBJ1-1; 8 bases map to TRBD1. Per the germline V gene, CDR1 is SGHTA and CDR2 is FQGNSA. Trimming removed 5 bases from V and 7 bases from J; junction bases left unmatched: 9. This CDR3 is built from 14 residues.

In its sample, this clonotype was seen a few times. The chain is built from TRBV7-2 and TRBJ2-5; 8 bases align to TRBD1. Germline V CDR1 and CDR2: SGHTA, FQGNSA. The trim removed 5 bases at V and 2 bases at J, leaving 7 bases unmatched. CDR3 length: 15 amino acids. Written as DNA, the CDR3 is TGTGCCAGCAGCACCGGGACAGGACGACAAGAGACCCAGTACTTC. Its translation is CASSTGTGRQETQYF. The full variable domain, its missing parts supplied by reference TRBV7-2 and TRBJ2-5, is GAGVSQSPSNKVTEKGKDVELRCDPISGHTALYWYRQSLGQGLEFLIYFQGNSAPDKSGLPSDRFSAERTGGSVSTLTIQRTQQEDSAVYLCASSTGTGRQETQYFGPGTRLLVL.

This clonotype has ten or more counts. V gene TRBV7-9 combines with J gene TRBJ2-1, with unresolved D. CDR1 and CDR2 (germline): SEHNR, FQNEAQ (reference sequence). The CDR3 covers 15 residues. Trimming cost V 1 base and J 1 base, with 8 bases left between them. The CDR3 DNA reads as TGTGCCAGCAGCTTAGTGATGACTTCCTACAATGAGCAGTTCTTC. Translated, it gives CASSLVMTSYNEQFF.

The chain recombines TRBV5-1 with TRBJ1-2; no clear D gene. The germline CDR1 and CDR2 sequences are SGHRS and YFSETQ. The CDR3 extends over 13 amino acids. The V and J ends lost 0 bases and 4 bases respectively, with 7 bases between them. CDR3 bases: TGCGCCAGCAGCTTGGAACGGGGCTATGGCTACACCTTC. Its translation is CASSLERGYGYTF.

The chain uses TRBV9 and TRBJ2-6; 8 bases match TRBD2. CDR1 and CDR2 from the germline V gene are SGDLS and YYNGEE. V gave up 3 bases and J gave up 2 bases; unmatched junction bases: 7. This CDR3 is built from 17 residues. CDR3 in amino acids: CASSESVAGTGANVLTF. The DNA for the CDR3 is TGTGCCAGCAGCGAGAGCGTAGCGGGAACTGGGGCCAACGTCCTGACTTTC.

Many counts were recorded for this clonotype. This rearrangement joins TRBV20-1 to TRBJ2-7, with unresolved D. V was trimmed by 2 bases and J by 0 bases, leaving 11 bases between them. The CDR3 is 14 residues long. Germline values: CDR1 DFQATT, CDR2 SNEGSKA (reference sequence). The CDR3 region has the DNA TGCAGTGCTAGAAGAGAGACGAGCTCCTACGAGCAGTACTTC. The encoded protein is CSARRETSSYEQYF.

The chain links TRBV9 to TRBJ2-7; TRBD1 agrees at 12 bases. This CDR3 comprises 13 residues. V shed 7 bases, J shed 3 bases, and the junction held 2 bases outside the gene matches. Germline CDR1 SGDLS, CDR2 YYNGEE. The CDR3: CASGTGGGYEQYF. For the CDR3, the DNA is TGTGCCAGCGGGACAGGGGGCGGCTACGAGCAGTACTTC.

V and J are TRBV7-8 and TRBJ1-2; no firm D call. The ends were cut back, 2 bases at V and 7 bases at J, with 8 bases in the middle. This CDR3 has 12 residues. Per the germline V gene, CDR1 is SGHVS and CDR2 is FQNEAQ. As DNA, the CDR3 is TGTGCCAGCAGCTTACACGGCGGTGGCTACACCTTC. This gives the protein CASSLHGGGYTF.

This sequence joins TRBV7-9 and TRBJ2-3, with 8 bases aligning to TRBD2. The CDR3 loop spans 16 amino acids. CDR1 is SEHNR and CDR2 is FQNEAQ in the germline V gene (reference sequence). V lost 1 base to trimming and J lost 0 bases; unmatched junction nucleotides: 3. CDR3 protein: CASSLGVAGSTDTQYF. Written as DNA, the CDR3 is TGTGCCAGCAGCTTAGGAGTAGCGGGAAGCACAGATACGCAGTATTTT.

This rearrangement joins TRBV2 to TRBJ2-3; TRBD2 might be the D (5 bases). Germline lookup yields CDR1 SNHLY and CDR2 FYNNEI. The CDR3 contains 15 residues. V gave up 1 base and J gave up 1 base, with 9 bases separating them. As DNA, the CDR3 is TGTGCCAGCAGTGAAGGCCTAGCCGGCACAGATACGCAGTATTTT. Protein product: CASSEGLAGTDTQYF.

V usage is TRBV2 and J usage is TRBJ1-2; 7 bases fit TRBD1. V trimming: 6 bases; J trimming: 6 bases; junction bases outside the gene matches: 7. Germline V CDR1 and CDR2: SNHLY, FYNNEI. CDR3 length: 13 amino acids. CDR3 protein: CASRTYTGDGYTF. CDR3 in DNA: TGTGCCAGCAGGACATACACAGGGGATGGCTACACCTTC.

The genes are TRBV20-1 and TRBJ2-4; D remains ambiguous. Germline assignment: CDR1 DFQATT and CDR2 SNEGSKA (reference sequence). The CDR3 is made up of 17 amino acids. Trimming shortened V by 0 bases and J by 0 bases, and 15 bases separated the two germline ends. The CDR3 loop reads CSARDRWDDLAKNIQYF. The CDR3 DNA reads TGCAGTGCTAGAGATCGATGGGATGATCTAGCCAAAAACATTCAGTACTTC.